Listed here is a single T cell receptor beta chain. The CDR3 is 17 residues long. From germline, CDR1 is SGHRS and CDR2 YFSETQ. Trimming left V 0 bases short and J 3 bases short, with 16 bases between. The data originate from a study of technical replicates of blood from several donors. The table came from immunoSEQ multiplex PCR; TCRdb's copy has only in-frame clones and leaves some out. The table has some 66,000 clones, approximately 88% seen once. Input material: PBMCs. This receptor was obtained from a human donor in good health. Some clones in this sample may be carry-over from other donors' samples. The chain combines TRBV5-1 with TRBJ2-1; TRBD2 is a possible D gene (5 bases). The CDR3 DNA is TGCGCCAGCAGCTTGGAGAGGGCCGGACCAATCTACAATGAGCAGTTCTTC. It codes for CASSLERAGPIYNEQFF.